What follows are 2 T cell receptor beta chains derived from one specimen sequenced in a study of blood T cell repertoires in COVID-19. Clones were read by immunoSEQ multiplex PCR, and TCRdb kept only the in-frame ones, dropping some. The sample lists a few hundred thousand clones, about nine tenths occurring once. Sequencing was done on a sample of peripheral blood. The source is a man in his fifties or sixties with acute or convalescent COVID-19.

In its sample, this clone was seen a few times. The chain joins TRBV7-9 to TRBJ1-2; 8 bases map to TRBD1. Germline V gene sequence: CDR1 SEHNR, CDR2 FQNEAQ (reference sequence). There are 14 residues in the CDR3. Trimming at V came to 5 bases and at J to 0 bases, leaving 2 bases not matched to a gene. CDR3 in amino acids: CASSIQGANYGYTF. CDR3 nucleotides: TGTGCCAGCAGCATACAGGGGGCTAACTATGGCTACACCTTC.

CDR3 amino acids: CASSATGPPYGYTF. Here the CDR3 DNA reads TGCGCCAGCAGCGCCACAGGGCCTCCCTATGGCTACACCTTC. The V call is TRBV5-1, the J call TRBJ1-2, with TRBD1 as a possible D gene (6 bases). V was clipped by 4 bases and J by 4 bases, with 14 bases between them. Per the germline V gene, CDR1 is SGHRS and CDR2 is YFSETQ. The CDR3 is 14 residues long.